What follows is one T cell receptor beta chain and its context. Its antigen remains unidentified. The assay was carried out at the deep level. TCRdb's copy holds only in-frame clones and misses some; the assay was immunoSEQ multiplex PCR. Among roughly 1,600,000 clones listed, around 98.5% were seen once. These data originate in a study of shared clonotypes between healthy human individuals. Study results and caveats: Naive CD4 clonotype sharing across several donors was 4% to 5%. Memory subsets generally showed smaller estimated richness than naive subsets did. Even with large depth, rarefaction showed that sorted-subset sequencing was incomplete.

Germline V gene data show CDR1 as MNHNS and CDR2 as SASEGT. Trimming cost V 4 bases and J 0 bases; bases outside gene matches: 5. The CDR3 length is 15 residues. This TCR derives from a young man in good health. The gene calls are TRBV6-1 and TRBJ2-7; 8 bases align to TRBD1. Material: naive CD4+ T cells sorted from blood. Subset specified: CD45RA+ positively selected. The CDR3 nucleotides are TGTGCCAGCAGTGTTAGGACAGGGAGCTCCTACGAGCAGTACTTC. This gives the protein CASSVRTGSSYEQYF.